The clone carrying this T cell receptor (beta chain) was seen more than once but under ten times. Its specificity is not known. Germline assignment: CDR1 LNHNV and CDR2 YYDKDF (reference sequence). V shed 6 bases, J shed 3 bases, and the junction held 12 bases outside the gene matches. The CDR3 contains 16 residues. Produced via immunoSEQ multiplex PCR; TCRdb's table is partial and in-frame only. The data contain 100,000 or so clones, 70% to 90% of them singletons. This sample was included in a study of cytomegalovirus exposure and HLA in healthy donors. Study-level findings and limits: The tendency of first-cohort TCR clusters to co-occur in the roughly 120 validation repertoires was the finding of a later analysis.

The rearrangement links TRBV15 to TRBJ2-3, with 7 bases identical to TRBD1. The sequence came from a woman aged 18-29 years in good health and CMV-seropositive. The sample consisted of PBMCs. CDR3 nucleotides: TGTGCCACCAGAAGACTACCAAGGGGGCGGACAGATACGCAGTATTTT. Amino acid sequence: CATRRLPRGRTDTQYF.